A selection of T cell receptor beta chains follows, all from one sample in a study of CD8 T cells in Susac syndrome. MiXCR, applied by TCRdb to the immunoSEQ multiplex PCR reads, yields one record per CDR3 protein. The repertoire consists of some 96,000 distinct CDR3 sequences, with just under 95% occurring once and the leading ten covering roughly 0.3%. Sequenced material: CD4+ T cells from PBMCs. The receptors originated from a human donor with Susac syndrome. Both conserved end residues are part of each CDR3. D genes are given only for firm matches. Clone size is shown for a subset of rows, as once, few, many or a class of expanded clone.

size: NA
V: TRBV20-1
D: NA
J: TRBJ2-2
DNA: TGCAGTGCTAGCGGGGCAATTAGGACCGGGGAGCTGTTTTTT
CDR3: CSASGAIRTGELFF

size: NA
V: TRBV7-8
D: NA
J: TRBJ1-2
DNA: TGTGCCAGCAGCTTGAGGATAAGGGACTCCCGGCGTAACTATGGCTACACCTTC
CDR3: CASSLRIRDSRRNYGYTF

size: NA
V: TRBV3-1
D: NA
J: TRBJ2-3
DNA: TGTGCCAGCAGCCAAGTTCAAGATACGCAGTATTTT
CDR3: CASSQVQDTQYF

size: NA
V: TRBV7-2
D: TRBD1
J: TRBJ1-2
DNA: TGTGCCAGCAGCTTAGAGGGCAGGGGGGACGGTGGCTACACCTTC
CDR3: CASSLEGRGDGGYTF

size: NA
V: TRBV14
D: TRBD1
J: TRBJ2-5
DNA: TGTGCCAGCAGCCAAGCCCGGGCAGGGGGCCTAGAGACCCAGTACTTC
CDR3: CASSQARAGGLETQYF

size: NA
V: TRBV9
D: TRBD1
J: TRBJ1-1
DNA: TGTGCCAGCAGCCACACAGGGGTCACTGAAGCTTTCTTT
CDR3: CASSHTGVTEAFF

size: NA
V: TRBV7-2
D: NA
J: TRBJ2-1
DNA: TGTGCCAGCAGCCTGGGTCGTACTAGTAGTGAGCAGTTCTTC
CDR3: CASSLGRTSSEQFF

size: NA
V: TRBV2
D: NA
J: TRBJ1-2
DNA: TGTGCCAGCATTAAAGAAGGGGCTAGCTACACCTTC
CDR3: CASIKEGASYTF

size: NA
V: TRBV9
D: NA
J: TRBJ1-3
DNA: TGTGCCAGCAGCGTTCTCCCGAAGGGGGGGGATGGAGGAAACACCATATATTTT
CDR3: CASSVLPKGGDGGNTIYF

size: NA
V: TRBV29-1
D: NA
J: TRBJ2-5
DNA: TGCAGCGTTGACCTTGGGGGTTCCGAGACCCAGTACTTC
CDR3: CSVDLGGSETQYF

size: NA
V: TRBV27
D: NA
J: TRBJ2-7
DNA: TGTGCCAGTCTCCCCAGCTCCTACGAGCAGTACTTC
CDR3: CASLPSSYEQYF

size: NA
V: TRBV7-2
D: NA
J: TRBJ2-7
DNA: TGTGCCAGCAGCTTAGGTCAGGGTTACTACGAGCAGTACTTC
CDR3: CASSLGQGYYEQYF

size: NA
V: TRBV5-8
D: NA
J: TRBJ1-1
DNA: TGTGCCAGCAGCTTGGCAAGGGCCATGAACACTGAAGCTTTCTTT
CDR3: CASSLARAMNTEAFF

size: NA
V: TRBV6-5
D: TRBD1
J: TRBJ2-7
DNA: TGTGCCAGCAGTTCCCCGGGACAGAACTACGAGCAGTACTTC
CDR3: CASSSPGQNYEQYF

size: NA
V: TRBV5-1
D: TRBD2
J: TRBJ2-1
DNA: TGCGCCAGCAGCTATGGACTAGCGGGGGGCAATGAGCAGTTCTTC
CDR3: CASSYGLAGGNEQFF

size: NA
V: TRBV30
D: NA
J: TRBJ2-5
DNA: TGTGCCTGGAGCGGAGGGGGGGGAGAGACCCAGTACTTC
CDR3: CAWSGGGGETQYF

size: once
V: TRBV3-1
D: NA
J: TRBJ1-1
DNA: TGTGCCAGCAGCCAAGTTCAGGGCCCCAAAGCTTTCTTT
CDR3: CASSQVQGPKAFF

size: NA
V: TRBV12-3/TRBV12-4
D: NA
J: TRBJ1-2
DNA: TGTGCCAGCAGTTTCGGGGGCTATGGCTACACCTTC
CDR3: CASSFGGYGYTF

size: NA
V: TRBV4-3
D: TRBD1
J: TRBJ2-7
DNA: TGCGCCAGCAGCCTGGGCGGGACAGGGGGCTTCCACGAGCAGTACTTC
CDR3: CASSLGGTGGFHEQYF

size: NA
V: TRBV7-8
D: NA
J: TRBJ2-6
DNA: TGTGCCAGCAGCTCCAGGGGAGGCGGTTTCTCTGGGGCCAACGTCCTGACTTTC
CDR3: CASSSRGGGFSGANVLTF

size: NA
V: TRBV3-1
D: TRBD2
J: TRBJ2-2
DNA: TGTGCCAGCAGCCAACATTCAGGAGCGGGGGAGACCGGGGAGCTGTTTTTT
CDR3: CASSQHSGAGETGELFF

size: NA
V: TRBV11-3
D: NA
J: TRBJ2-1
DNA: TGTGCCAGCAGCTTAGTAGACAATGAGCAGTTCTTC
CDR3: CASSLVDNEQFF

size: NA
V: TRBV27
D: NA
J: TRBJ2-5
DNA: TGTGCCAGCAGGCCTACGGGACACTCCCTAGAGACCCAGTACTTC
CDR3: CASRPTGHSLETQYF

size: NA
V: TRBV20-1
D: NA
J: TRBJ2-5
DNA: TGCAGTGGGGGGGCCAGCGGGGACCAAGAGACCCAGTACTTC
CDR3: CSGGASGDQETQYF

size: NA
V: TRBV9
D: NA
J: TRBJ1-4
DNA: TGTGCCAGCAGCGTAGCCTCGTGGGGGTCTAATGAAAAACTGTTTTTT
CDR3: CASSVASWGSNEKLFF

size: NA
V: TRBV6-1
D: TRBD1
J: TRBJ2-1
DNA: TGTGCCAGCGAAGGCCCCTGGGGACAGAGTTACAATGAGCAGTTCTTC
CDR3: CASEGPWGQSYNEQFF

size: once
V: TRBV29-1
D: TRBD2
J: TRBJ2-5
DNA: TGCAGCGTAGAAGTAGCGGGGGCCGAGGGAGAGACCCAGTACTTC
CDR3: CSVEVAGAEGETQYF

size: NA
V: TRBV14
D: TRBD1
J: TRBJ2-3
DNA: TGTGCCAGCAGTCGACAGGGGGAACCCACAGATACGCAGTATTTT
CDR3: CASSRQGEPTDTQYF

size: NA
V: TRBV13
D: NA
J: TRBJ2-7
DNA: TGTGCCAGCAGCTTAGGGGGGGCTGGTCACGAGCAGTACTTC
CDR3: CASSLGGAGHEQYF

size: NA
V: TRBV20-1
D: NA
J: TRBJ1-4
DNA: TGCAGTGGTTCCCTTGCAACTAATGAAAAACTGTTTTTT
CDR3: CSGSLATNEKLFF

size: once
V: TRBV6-2/TRBV6-3
D: TRBD1
J: TRBJ1-1
DNA: TGTGCCAGCAGTCACCCCACAGGGGGAGGGACTGAAGCTTTCTTT
CDR3: CASSHPTGGGTEAFF

size: NA
V: TRBV11-3
D: TRBD1
J: TRBJ2-2
DNA: TGTGCCAGCAGCTTGCACAGGGGGTGGGGTACGGACACCGGGGAGCTGTTTTTT
CDR3: CASSLHRGWGTDTGELFF

size: NA
V: TRBV28
D: NA
J: TRBJ1-2
DNA: TGTGCCAGCAGTTTGGCCGGGGGGAGGTATGGCTACACCTTC
CDR3: CASSLAGGRYGYTF

size: NA
V: TRBV7-8
D: TRBD2
J: TRBJ2-7
DNA: TGTGCCAGCAGCCCTTATAGACTAGCGGGGGGGTACGAGCAGTACTTC
CDR3: CASSPYRLAGGYEQYF

size: once
V: TRBV30
D: NA
J: TRBJ1-2
DNA: TGTGCCTGGAGTCTACCCCGCTACCGGACAGCTAACTATGGCTACACCTTC
CDR3: CAWSLPRYRTANYGYTF

size: NA
V: TRBV14
D: TRBD1
J: TRBJ1-1
DNA: TGTGCCAGCAGCTCGACAGGGGCGATGAACACTGAAGCTTTCTTT
CDR3: CASSSTGAMNTEAFF

size: NA
V: TRBV6-5
D: NA
J: TRBJ2-5
DNA: TGTGCCAGCACCCTGGACAGACTCCAAGAGACCCAGTACTTC
CDR3: CASTLDRLQETQYF

size: NA
V: TRBV28
D: TRBD2
J: TRBJ2-3
DNA: TGTGCCAGCCACCTCCCCGGGGGGGCAAGCACAGATACGCAGTATTTT
CDR3: CASHLPGGASTDTQYF

size: NA
V: TRBV14
D: TRBD1
J: TRBJ2-6
DNA: TGTGCCAGCAGCCGCGCTACCGGGACAGGCCTCTCTGGGGCCAACGTCCTGACTTTC
CDR3: CASSRATGTGLSGANVLTF

size: NA
V: TRBV28
D: NA
J: TRBJ1-5
DNA: TGTGCCAGCAGTGTCACCAGGGGACAGCCCCAGCATTTT
CDR3: CASSVTRGQPQHF

size: NA
V: TRBV6-2/TRBV6-3
D: NA
J: TRBJ2-7
DNA: TGTGCCAGCAGCGTACCCCTAGGGTCCTACGAGCAGTACTTC
CDR3: CASSVPLGSYEQYF

size: NA
V: TRBV12-3/TRBV12-4
D: NA
J: TRBJ2-3
DNA: TGTGCCAGCAGCGGACGGGCGCCTGGTACCACAGATACGCAGTATTTT
CDR3: CASSGRAPGTTDTQYF

size: NA
V: TRBV4-1
D: NA
J: TRBJ1-1
DNA: TGCGCCAGCAGCCAAACCGGACAGATGAACACTGAAGCTTTCTTT
CDR3: CASSQTGQMNTEAFF

size: NA
V: TRBV12-3/TRBV12-4
D: TRBD2
J: TRBJ2-3
DNA: TGTGCCAGCAGTTCCTGGACTAGCAGGGGCCCAGATACGCAGTATTTT
CDR3: CASSSWTSRGPDTQYF

size: NA
V: TRBV7-2
D: NA
J: TRBJ2-1
DNA: TGTGCCAGCAGCTTAATGGACGGGCTTCTACCAAATGAGCAGTTCTTC
CDR3: CASSLMDGLLPNEQFF